The 17 T cell receptor beta chains listed next were all sequenced from one sample in a study of blood T cell repertoires in COVID-19. Clones were sequenced by immunoSEQ multiplex PCR, and TCRdb holds only the in-frame ones, with some missing. The sample includes more than 60,000 clones, about 82% seen only once; the top ten take 15% to 20%. Sequencing input: peripheral blood. These receptors came from a human donor in a cohort sampled during active COVID-19.

The rearrangement links TRBV11-2 to TRBJ2-1; 14 nucleotides align to TRBD2. CDR1 and CDR2 (germline): SGHAT, FQNNGV. The V and J ends lost 4 bases and 12 bases, in that order; junction bases with no gene match: 11. The CDR3 length is 16 residues. In DNA form, the CDR3 reads TGTGCCAGCAGCTCACCGCGACTAGCGGGGGGGCGGGGGCAGTTCTTC. Its translation is CASSSPRLAGGRGQFF.

The chain joins TRBV7-8 to TRBJ1-5; no clear D. Between the trimmed V and J ends, which lost 4 bases and 2 bases, there was a span of 12 bases. This CDR3 comprises 15 residues. Germline V gene lookup returns CDR1 SGHVS and CDR2 FQNEAQ. CDR3 DNA sequence: TGTGCCAGCAGCTCCGGGAGCCGGGGCAATCAGCCCCAGCATTTT. This encodes CASSSGSRGNQPQHF.

The chain couples TRBV7-3 to TRBJ2-1; perhaps TRBD1 as D (5 bases). Trimming took 9 bases from V and 7 from J, leaving 22 bases between them. Germline CDR1 SGHTA, CDR2 FQGTGA. The CDR3 sequence is 15 residues long. CDR3 DNA sequence: TGTGCCAGTAGACCCTGGGGCAGTCCTACAAATGAGCAGTTCTTC. Protein: CASRPWGSPTNEQFF.

CDR3 nucleotide sequence: TGTGCCAGCAGTTACTCGGGTCTAGCGGGGGGCCGGAGAGAGACCCAGTACTTC. This gives the protein CASSYSGLAGGRRETQYF. The chain has TRBV6-2 or TRBV6-3 and TRBJ2-5, with 11 bases lining up with TRBD2. V lost 0 bases to trimming and J lost 4 bases; unmatched junction nucleotides: 10. Germline CDR1 is MNHEY and CDR2 is SVGEGT. The CDR3 consists of 18 residues.

This clone was observed once. The chain recombines TRBV6-5 with TRBJ1-2; 8 bases are shared with TRBD1. The V segment lost 5 bases and the J segment 4 bases; nucleotides outside the gene matches: 3. The germline CDR1 and CDR2 sequences are MNHEY and SVGAGI. The CDR3 has 13 amino acids. The CDR3 DNA follows: TGTGCCAGCAGTCGGACAGGGATCTATGGCTACACCTTC. Protein sequence: CASSRTGIYGYTF.

The CDR3 coding sequence is TGTGCCAGCAGCGAATTATGGAGAGGAGATACGCAGTATTTT. It codes for CASSELWRGDTQYF. V usage is TRBV11-3 and J usage is TRBJ2-3; D not resolved. Germline V gene data show CDR1 as SGHNT and CDR2 as YENEEA. The V gene lost 5 bases and the J gene lost 5 bases, with 14 bases spanning the gap. This CDR3 spans 14 amino acids. Full variable domain (remainder filled in from reference TRBV11-3 and TRBJ2-3): EAGVVQSPRYKIIEKKQPVAFWCNPISGHNTLYWYLQNLGQGPELLIRYENEEAVDDSQLPKDRFSAERLKGVDSTLKIQPAELGDSAVYLCASSELWRGDTQYFGPGTRLTVL.

This clone was detected only once. The rearrangement links TRBV19 to TRBJ1-5; 9 positions match TRBD1. Trimming removed 7 bases from V and 1 base from J; junction bases left unmatched: 5. Germline lookup yields CDR1 LNHDA and CDR2 SQIVND (reference sequence). This CDR3 is 15 amino acids long. CDR3 DNA sequence: TGTGCCAGTATCCGGACAGGGGCAAGCAATCAGCCCCAGCATTTT. Translation: CASIRTGASNQPQHF.

J is TRBJ1-2 and V is TRBV5-4; 10 bases align to TRBD1. CDR1 is SGHNT, CDR2 YYREEE, per germline (reference sequence). The CDR3 spans 15 residues. The trim removed 4 bases at V and 4 bases at J, leaving 7 bases unmatched. Here the CDR3 DNA reads TGTGCCAGCAGCGCGGGACAGGGGAACCCCTATGGCTACACCTTC. This codes for CASSAGQGNPYGYTF.

The chain recombines TRBV27 with TRBJ2-1, with unresolved D. The length of the CDR3 is 11 residues. Trimming shortened V by 5 bases and J by 4 bases, and 3 bases separated the two germline ends. The germline V gene encodes CDR1 MNHEY and CDR2 SMNVEV (reference sequence). This CDR3 is CASSQYNEQFF. CDR3 coding DNA: TGTGCCAGCAGTCAGTACAATGAGCAGTTCTTC.

The chain couples TRBV21-1 to TRBJ2-2; the table assigns TRBD2, which was not confirmed against the DNA. TRBV21-1 is an annotated pseudogene. The CDR3 is 15 amino acids. CDR3 loop: CASSKGSWGAGELFF. The CDR3 DNA reads TGTGCCAGCAGCAAAGGTTCCTGGGGGGCCGGGGAGCTGTTTTTT.

The CDR3 loop is CASSSSGTGELFF. DNA of the CDR3: TGTGCCAGCAGCTCCAGCGGCACCGGGGAGCTGTTTTTT. The chain joins TRBV3-1 (or the pseudogene TRBV3-2) to TRBJ2-2; a weak D match, TRBD2 (5 bases). The CDR3 totals 13 residues. Deletions cut 5 bases from V and 4 bases from J, with 8 bases between. Germline loops: CDR1 LGHDT, CDR2 YNNKEL (reference sequence).

The V and J genes are TRBV7-9 and TRBJ1-2; a possible D gene is TRBD1 (5 bases). This CDR3 spans 11 amino acids. From germline, CDR1 is SEHNR and CDR2 FQNEAQ (reference sequence). With 4 bases removed from V and 7 bases from J, the gap between germline ends came to 7 bases. CDR3 loop: CASSWGVGYTF. The CDR3 nucleotides read TGTGCCAGCAGCTGGGGGGTTGGCTACACCTTC.

The chain is built from TRBV4-3 and TRBJ2-1; 9 bases align to TRBD1. Unmatched junction bases numbered 3, after V lost 0 bases and J lost 6 bases. The length of the CDR3 is 15 residues. Germline-derived CDR1 and CDR2 are LGHNA and YSLEER. As DNA, the CDR3 is TGCGCCAGCAGCCAAGAACCGACAGGGGGCAATGAGCAGTTCTTC. Its protein product is CASSQEPTGGNEQFF.

V usage is TRBV2 and J usage is TRBJ1-2; 8 nucleotides agree with TRBD1. The CDR3 has 14 residues. V dropped 6 bases and J dropped 6; count of bases not matched to a gene: 9. CDR1 is SNHLY, CDR2 FYNNEI, per germline. CDR3 DNA sequence: TGTGCCAGCAGGTATTCAGGGGGCGCGGATGGCTACACCTTC. It codes for CASRYSGGADGYTF.

This clone occurred a few times. The chain carries TRBV6-6 and TRBJ2-7; 7 nucleotides match TRBD2. J was trimmed by 1 base and V by 0 bases; bases with no gene match: 3. Germline V gene data show CDR1 as MNHNY and CDR2 as SVGAGI (reference sequence). The CDR3 covers 15 residues. This CDR3 reads CASSYSGRGSYEQYF. The CDR3 nucleotides read TGTGCCAGCAGTTACTCTGGGCGGGGGTCCTACGAGCAGTACTTC.

This sequence joins TRBV5-6 and TRBJ2-3; 8 positions match TRBD2. The CDR3 is 16 residues long. The junction had 6 bases not matched to a gene; V was cut back by 0 bases and J by 3 bases. CDR1 and CDR2 (germline): SGHDT, YYEEEE. The CDR3: CASSLVPGGPTDTQYF. DNA of the CDR3: TGTGCCAGCAGCTTGGTTCCGGGGGGGCCTACAGATACGCAGTATTTT. Based on the CDR3 plus reference TRBV5-6 and TRBJ2-3, the full variable domain is DAGVTQSPTHLIKTRGQQVTLRCSPKSGHDTVSWYQQALGQGPQFIFQYYEEEERQRGNFPDRFSGHQFPNYSSELNVNALLLGDSALYLCASSLVPGGPTDTQYFGPGTRLTVL.

The J gene is TRBJ2-2, the V gene TRBV9; 7 bases line up with TRBD1. The CDR3 consists of 16 residues. V lost 5 bases and J lost 2; bases outside the gene matches: 9. Germline assignment: CDR1 SGDLS and CDR2 YYNGEE. CDR3 coding DNA: TGTGCCAGCAGTGCCCGGAACAGGGGAAACACCGGGGAGCTGTTTTTT. Its translation is CASSARNRGNTGELFF.